The source of this T cell receptor beta chain is a study of T cell responses to AZD1222 COVID-19 vaccine. This clone came up once. The protocol was immunoSEQ multiplex PCR, while the TCRdb copy is restricted to in-frame clones and leaves out a portion. The data show tens of thousands of clones, around 87% seen once. The CDR3 runs 15 residues. Per germline, CDR1 MNHEY and CDR2 SVGAGI. V lost 6 bases and J lost 0, with 15 bases in between. Sample: peripheral blood, taken on day 0 of MenACWY control vaccination. J is TRBJ2-7 and V is TRBV6-5; a weak D match, TRBD2 (6 bases). The origin of this receptor is an adult in good health. Here the CDR3 reads CASSRAGTDSYEQYF. The DNA of the CDR3 is TGTGCCAGCAGCCGGGCGGGAACGGACTCCTACGAGCAGTACTTC.